The following is a T cell receptor (beta chain) sequence with its context. Its target is not known. This sample stems from a study of regulatory T cells in long-lasting Graves disease. Time point indicated: newly diagnosed GD, antithyroid drugs for less than 3 months. PBMCs provided the RNA from which the TCR library was made. One endocrinology department in Xi'an, China, was where patients came from. Overall study results and limits: Limited sample numbers may have lowered accuracy.

Arm-PCR with iRepertoire HTBI primers amplified the CDR3 regions for these TCR beta libraries. TCRdb reanalysed the multiplex PCR reads using MiXCR and keeps one entry per CDR3 protein. The sample consists of roughly 610,000 distinct CDR3 sequences, about 16% of them appearing once. The data were also submitted as part of a second study, on T cells in Graves' hyperthyroidism and ophthalmopathy. Per that paper: The TCR CDR3 first-round RT-PCR relied on the HTBI primer set. Ophthalmopathy prediction by the model preceded onset by a median approximately six months.

This clonotype was obtained from a man aged 18-30 years with Graves disease. The specimen was peripheral blood mononuclear cells (PBMCs), collected at new diagnosis, from a patient treated with antithyroid drugs.

The CDR3 region has the DNA TGTGCCAGCAGCGTTGAAGCCCGTAATGAAAAACTGTTTTTT. Its translation is CASSVEARNEKLFF. The chain recombines TRBV9 with TRBJ1-4; no reliable D call. The CDR3 is 14 amino acids. Between the trimmed V and J ends, which lost 2 bases and 4 bases, there was a span of 9 bases. The germline gives CDR1 SGDLS, CDR2 YYNGEE. Combining the CDR3 with reference TRBV9 and TRBJ1-4 gives the whole variable domain DSGVTQTPKHLITATGQRVTLRCSPRSGDLSVYWYQQSLDQGLQFLIQYYNGEERAKGNILERFSAQQFPDLHSELNLSSLELGDSALYFCASSVEARNEKLFFGSGTQLSVL.